The sequence of this T cell receptor (beta chain) was determined in a study of CD8+ T cells in alopecia areata. The germline V gene has CDR1 MGHDK and CDR2 SYGVNS. The CDR3 has 13 residues. The V and J ends lost 3 bases and 8 bases respectively, with 12 bases between them. Extracted RNA was reverse transcribed into cDNA, the sequencing template. Assay used: immunoSEQ multiplex PCR; TCRdb lists only in-frame clones, some missing. Among some 210,000 clones listed, roughly 57% were seen once. Study-level findings and limits: TCRs were shared less clearly across patients than in mice, possibly for HLA-related reasons.

This clone has only a few counts. The antigen remains undetermined. The rearrangement joins TRBV25-1 to TRBJ2-3; the D is unclear. The sequence was collected from a human donor with alopecia areata. The specimen comprised CD4+ T cells sorted from blood, sampled at week 0. CDR3 sequence reads: CASSDPRAGTQYF. The CDR3 DNA reads as TGTGCCAGCAGTGACCCCCGTGCTGGTACGCAGTATTTT.